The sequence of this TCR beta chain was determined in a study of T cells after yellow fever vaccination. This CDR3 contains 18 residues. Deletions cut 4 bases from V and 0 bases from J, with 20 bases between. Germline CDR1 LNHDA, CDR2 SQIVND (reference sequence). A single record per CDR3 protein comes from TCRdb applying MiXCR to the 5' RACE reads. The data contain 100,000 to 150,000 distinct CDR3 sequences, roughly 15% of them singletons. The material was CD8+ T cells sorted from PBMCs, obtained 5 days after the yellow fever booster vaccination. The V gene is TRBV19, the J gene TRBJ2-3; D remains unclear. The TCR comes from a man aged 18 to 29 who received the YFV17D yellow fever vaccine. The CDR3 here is CASSTPEDAALSTDTQYF. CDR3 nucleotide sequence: TGTGCCAGTAGTACCCCCGAAGACGCGGCCCTAAGCACAGATACGCAGTATTTT.